The present entry profiles one T cell receptor (beta chain) with its context. Its target is not known. This sample stems from a study of T cells in Graves' hyperthyroidism and ophthalmopathy. Study-wide results and limits: In blood, most of the thyroid clonotypes expanded above 0.001 were also present.

TCR beta CDR3 region amplification was performed from RNA transcripts. HTBI primers drove first-round RT-PCR of the TCR CDR3. A single record per CDR3 protein comes from TCRdb applying MiXCR to the multiplex PCR reads. The sample carries fewer than 400,000 distinct CDR3 sequences, 15% to 19% recorded once. Participants, patients aged 18 to 65, had newly diagnosed hyperthyroidism with a duration under 2 months. Germline V gene data show CDR1 as SGDLS and CDR2 as YYNGEE. V was shortened by 0 bases and J by 0 bases, with 13 bases between the two germline ends. The CDR3 extends over 16 amino acids. This TCR derives from a woman aged 18-30 years with Graves' hyperthyroidism that later progressed to Graves' ophthalmopathy. This chain joins TRBV9 and TRBJ2-7; D is unresolved. What was sequenced was blood. Here the CDR3 reads CASSVGGSASSYEQYF. The CDR3 bases are TGTGCCAGCAGCGTAGGTGGCAGTGCCTCCTCCTACGAGCAGTACTTC.